Below, one T cell receptor beta chain is given with its context. The antigen is unknown. These data are taken from a study of OX40 agonist ivuxolimab in advanced cancers. About the research overall: Each dose-escalation patient presented with hepatocellular carcinoma, melanoma, renal cell or head and neck cancer. Anti-PD-1, anti-PD-L1 or anti-CTLA-4 therapy given earlier was allowed, and approximately 40% had some. Patients achieving partial responses numbered three: one hepatocellular carcinoma case and two cutaneous melanoma cases. Findings of the study overall: Low normalized T-cell clonal expansion also characterized some of the nonresponders.

Clones were read by immunoSEQ multiplex PCR, and TCRdb kept only the in-frame ones, dropping some. In the table there are tens of thousands of clones, 90% to 95% of which are singletons. The germline V gene has CDR1 SGHVS and CDR2 FQNEAQ. This CDR3 comprises 19 residues. The ends were cut back, 3 bases at V and 0 bases at J, with 18 bases in the middle. The V gene is TRBV7-8, the J gene TRBJ2-6; D gene unclear. The TCR sequence derives from an adult with an advanced solid tumor such as melanoma, head and neck, liver or kidney cancer. The starting material was CD4+ or CD8+ T cells sorted from blood, obtained in a trial of the OX40 agonist ivuxolimab. The CDR3: CASSFALWTSFSGANVLTF. In DNA, the CDR3 is TGTGCCAGCAGCTTTGCCCTTTGGACCTCTTTCTCTGGGGCCAACGTCCTGACTTTC.